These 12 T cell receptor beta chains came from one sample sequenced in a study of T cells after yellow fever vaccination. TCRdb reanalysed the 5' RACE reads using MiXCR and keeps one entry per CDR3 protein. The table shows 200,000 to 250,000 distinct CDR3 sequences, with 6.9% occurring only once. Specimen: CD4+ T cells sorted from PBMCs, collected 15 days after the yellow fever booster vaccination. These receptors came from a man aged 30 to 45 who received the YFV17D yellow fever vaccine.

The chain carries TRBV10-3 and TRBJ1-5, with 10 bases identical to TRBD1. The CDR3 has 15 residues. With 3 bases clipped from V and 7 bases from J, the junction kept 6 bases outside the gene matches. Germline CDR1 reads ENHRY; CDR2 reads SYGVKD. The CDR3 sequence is CAISEGDRGGQPQHF. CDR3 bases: TGTGCCATCAGTGAAGGGGACAGGGGAGGGCAGCCCCAGCATTTT.

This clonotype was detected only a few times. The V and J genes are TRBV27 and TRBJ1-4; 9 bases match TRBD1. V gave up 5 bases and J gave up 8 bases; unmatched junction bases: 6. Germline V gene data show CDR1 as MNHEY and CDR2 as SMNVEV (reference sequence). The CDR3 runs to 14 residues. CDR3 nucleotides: TGTGCCAGCAGTGTTGACAGGGGGAACGAAAAACTGTTTTTT. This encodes CASSVDRGNEKLFF.

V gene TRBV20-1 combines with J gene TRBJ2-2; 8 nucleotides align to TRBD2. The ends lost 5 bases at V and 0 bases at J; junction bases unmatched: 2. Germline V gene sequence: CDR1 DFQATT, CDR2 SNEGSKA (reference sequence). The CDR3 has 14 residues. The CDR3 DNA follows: TGCAGTGCTTTAGCGGGAACGAACACCGGGGAGCTGTTTTTT. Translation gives CSALAGTNTGELFF.

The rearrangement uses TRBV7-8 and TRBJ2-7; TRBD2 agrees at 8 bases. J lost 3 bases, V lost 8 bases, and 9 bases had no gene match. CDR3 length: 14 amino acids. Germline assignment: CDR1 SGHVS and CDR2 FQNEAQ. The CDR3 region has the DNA TGTGCCAGCCGCCGAGAAGCGGGGGTCTACGAGCAGTACTTC. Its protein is CASRREAGVYEQYF.

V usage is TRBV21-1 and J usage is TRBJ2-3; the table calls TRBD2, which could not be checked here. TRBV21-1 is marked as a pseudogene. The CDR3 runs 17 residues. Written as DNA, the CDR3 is TGTGCCAGCAGCAACCGGCGGACTAGCGGACTCACAGATACGCAGTATTTT. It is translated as CASSNRRTSGLTDTQYF.

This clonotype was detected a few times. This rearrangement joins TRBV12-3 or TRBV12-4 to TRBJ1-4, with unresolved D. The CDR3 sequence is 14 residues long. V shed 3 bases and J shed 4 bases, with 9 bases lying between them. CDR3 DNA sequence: TGTGCCAGCAGTTTGCGGAGAAGTAATGAAAAACTGTTTTTT. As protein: CASSLRRSNEKLFF.

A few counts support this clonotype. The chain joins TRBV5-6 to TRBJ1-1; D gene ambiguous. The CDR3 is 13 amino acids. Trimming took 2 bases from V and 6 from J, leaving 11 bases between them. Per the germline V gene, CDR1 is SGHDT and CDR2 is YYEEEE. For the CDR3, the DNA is TGTGCCAGCAGCTTCGAGGATTTAGCTGAAGCTTTCTTT. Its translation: CASSFEDLAEAFF.

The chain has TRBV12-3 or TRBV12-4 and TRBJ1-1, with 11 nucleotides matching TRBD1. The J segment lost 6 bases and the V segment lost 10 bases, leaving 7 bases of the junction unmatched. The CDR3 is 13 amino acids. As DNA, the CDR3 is TGTGCCATCCAGGACAGGGGGCGTTCTGAAGCTTTCTTT. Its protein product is CAIQDRGRSEAFF.

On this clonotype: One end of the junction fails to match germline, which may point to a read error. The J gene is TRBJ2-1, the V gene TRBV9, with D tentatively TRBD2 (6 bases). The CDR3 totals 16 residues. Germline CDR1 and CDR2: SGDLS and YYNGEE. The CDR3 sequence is CASTVRDGSSYNEQLF. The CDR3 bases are TGTGCCAGCACCGTCCGGGACGGGAGCTCCTACAATGAGCAGCTCTTC.

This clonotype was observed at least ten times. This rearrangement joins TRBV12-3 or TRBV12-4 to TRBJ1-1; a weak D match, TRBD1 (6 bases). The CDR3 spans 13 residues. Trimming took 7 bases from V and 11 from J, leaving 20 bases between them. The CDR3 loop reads CASTLGQPTTAFF. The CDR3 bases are TGTGCCAGCACCCTCGGACAGCCGACCACTGCTTTCTTT.

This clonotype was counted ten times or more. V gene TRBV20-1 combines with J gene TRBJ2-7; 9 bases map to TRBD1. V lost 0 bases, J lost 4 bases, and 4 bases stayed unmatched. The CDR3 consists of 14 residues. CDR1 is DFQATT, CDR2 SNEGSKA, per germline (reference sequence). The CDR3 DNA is TGCAGTGCTAGAGACACAGGGGGCGCGTACGAGCAGTACTTC. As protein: CSARDTGGAYEQYF.

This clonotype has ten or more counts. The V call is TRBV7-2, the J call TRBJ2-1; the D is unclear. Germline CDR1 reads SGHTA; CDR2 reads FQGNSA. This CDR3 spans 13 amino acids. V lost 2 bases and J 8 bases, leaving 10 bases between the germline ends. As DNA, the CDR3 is TGTGCCAGCAGCTTATATAATTCCGATGAGCAGTTCTTC. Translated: CASSLYNSDEQFF.